This T cell receptor (beta chain) originates from a study of control samples from healthy donors and cancer patients. Trimming cost V 10 bases and J 5 bases; bases outside gene matches: 9. The CDR3 spans 13 residues. Looked up from germline, CDR1 is ENHRY and CDR2 is SYGVKD. Repertoires were generated with immunoSEQ multiplex PCR, while TCRdb's copy carries only in-frame clones and drops some. Among 100,000 to 150,000 clones listed, 90% to 95% were seen once. The TCR comes from a woman under 30 in good health. The chain carries TRBV10-3 and TRBJ1-1, with 8 bases aligning to TRBD1. The sequencing sample was made of blood. In DNA form, the CDR3 reads TGTGCCAGCTCTGACAGGGGCCCGACTGAAGCTTTCTTT. Amino acids: CASSDRGPTEAFF.